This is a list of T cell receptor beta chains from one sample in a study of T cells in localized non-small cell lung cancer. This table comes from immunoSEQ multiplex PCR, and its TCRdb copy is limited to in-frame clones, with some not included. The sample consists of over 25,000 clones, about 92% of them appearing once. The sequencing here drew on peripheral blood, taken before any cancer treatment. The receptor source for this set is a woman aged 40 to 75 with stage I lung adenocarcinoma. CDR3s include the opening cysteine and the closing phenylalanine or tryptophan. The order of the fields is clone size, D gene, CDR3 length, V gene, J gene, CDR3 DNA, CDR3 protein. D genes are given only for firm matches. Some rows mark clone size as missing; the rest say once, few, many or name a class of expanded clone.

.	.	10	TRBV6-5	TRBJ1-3	TGTGCCAGCGGACGGGACACCATATATTTT	CASGRDTIYF
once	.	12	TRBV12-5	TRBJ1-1	TGTGCTAGTGGTTTGGTTTACACTGAAGCTTTCTTT	CASGLVYTEAFF
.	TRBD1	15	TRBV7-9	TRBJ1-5	TGTGCCAGCAGCTTACGGGGGACAGAGAATCAGCCCCAGCATTTT	CASSLRGTENQPQHF
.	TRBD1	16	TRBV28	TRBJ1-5	TGTGCCAGCAGTTTAGGGGGACAGGGGGTCGGGCAGCCCCAGCATTTT	CASSLGGQGVGQPQHF
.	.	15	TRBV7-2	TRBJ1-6	TGTGCCAGCAGCTTAGGTCTGGGTTGGAATTCACCCCTCCACTTT	CASSLGLGWNSPLHF
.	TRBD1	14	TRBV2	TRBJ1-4	TGTGCCAGCAGTGGCAGGGGGATCGGAGAAAAACTGTTTTTT	CASSGRGIGEKLFF
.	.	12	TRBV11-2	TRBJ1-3	TGTGCCAGCAGCCATGGGGGAAACACCATATATTTT	CASSHGGNTIYF
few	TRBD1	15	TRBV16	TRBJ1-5	TGTGCCAGCAGCATCGGGACAGCCGTAAATCAGCCCCAGCATTTT	CASSIGTAVNQPQHF
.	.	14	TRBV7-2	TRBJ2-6	TGTGCCAGCAGCCCCTCAACTGGGGCCAACGTCCTGACTTTC	CASSPSTGANVLTF
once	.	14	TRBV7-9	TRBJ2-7	TGTGCCAGCAGCTCGACTACAGGGTTCGGCGAGCAGTACTTC	CASSSTTGFGEQYF
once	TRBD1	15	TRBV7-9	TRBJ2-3	TGTGCCAGCAGGTTAGACAGGGGGCTCACAGATACGCAGTATTTT	CASRLDRGLTDTQYF
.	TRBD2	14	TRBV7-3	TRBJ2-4	TGTGCCAGCAGCTTAGGACTAGCGGGCTCCCGTCAGTACTTC	CASSLGLAGSRQYF
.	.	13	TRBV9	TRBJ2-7	TGTGCCAGCAGCCCAGGGGGGTTCCACGAGCAGTACTTC	CASSPGGFHEQYF
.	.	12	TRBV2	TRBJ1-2	TGTGCCAGTTCTGAGGGGCAGGGTGGCTACACCTTC	CASSEGQGGYTF
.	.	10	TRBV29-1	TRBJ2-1	TGCAGCGTTTCCGACAATGAGCAGTTCTTC	CSVSDNEQFF
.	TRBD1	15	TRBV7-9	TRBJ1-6	TGTGCCAGCAGCCGAGAGGGACAGGGTTTTCAAATCCTCCACTTT	CASSREGQGFQILHF
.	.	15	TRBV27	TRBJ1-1	TGTGCCAGCAGTTTATCGGGCAGGGCGAACACTGAAGCTTTCTTT	CASSLSGRANTEAFF
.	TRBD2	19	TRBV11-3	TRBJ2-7	TGTGCCAGCAGCTTATCCGGGACTAGCGGGTCCTCCAGCTCCTACGAGCAGTACTTC	CASSLSGTSGSSSSYEQYF
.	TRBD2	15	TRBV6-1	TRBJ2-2	TGTGCCAGCAGTGGCAGCGGGAGGGTCGGCGGGGAGCTGTTTTTT	CASSGSGRVGGELFF
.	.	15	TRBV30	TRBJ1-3	TGTGCCTGGAGTGGATGGATGGGAGCTGGAAACACCATATATTTT	CAWSGWMGAGNTIYF
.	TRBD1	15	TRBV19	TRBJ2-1	TGTGCCAGTACACAAAGGGGGCTGTACTACAATGAGCAGTTCTTC	CASTQRGLYYNEQFF
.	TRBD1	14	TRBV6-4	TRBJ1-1	TGTGCCAGCAGAGCCGGGACAGGGAACACTGAAGCTTTCTTT	CASRAGTGNTEAFF
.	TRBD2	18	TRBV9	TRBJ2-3	TGTGCCAGCAGCGTAGGTCTCGGGACTAGCGGGATGAAAGATACGCAGTATTTT	CASSVGLGTSGMKDTQYF
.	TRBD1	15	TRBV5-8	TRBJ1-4	TGTGCCAGCATACGGACAGGGACCGCTAATGAAAAACTGTTTTTT	CASIRTGTANEKLFF
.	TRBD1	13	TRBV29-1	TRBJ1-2	TGCAGCGTCGCTCCTACAGGGGACTATGGCTACACCTTC	CSVAPTGDYGYTF
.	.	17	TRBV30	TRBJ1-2	TGTGCCTGGAGTGTCCCCCGCCTCAGGGGAGCTAACTATGGCTACACCTTC	CAWSVPRLRGANYGYTF